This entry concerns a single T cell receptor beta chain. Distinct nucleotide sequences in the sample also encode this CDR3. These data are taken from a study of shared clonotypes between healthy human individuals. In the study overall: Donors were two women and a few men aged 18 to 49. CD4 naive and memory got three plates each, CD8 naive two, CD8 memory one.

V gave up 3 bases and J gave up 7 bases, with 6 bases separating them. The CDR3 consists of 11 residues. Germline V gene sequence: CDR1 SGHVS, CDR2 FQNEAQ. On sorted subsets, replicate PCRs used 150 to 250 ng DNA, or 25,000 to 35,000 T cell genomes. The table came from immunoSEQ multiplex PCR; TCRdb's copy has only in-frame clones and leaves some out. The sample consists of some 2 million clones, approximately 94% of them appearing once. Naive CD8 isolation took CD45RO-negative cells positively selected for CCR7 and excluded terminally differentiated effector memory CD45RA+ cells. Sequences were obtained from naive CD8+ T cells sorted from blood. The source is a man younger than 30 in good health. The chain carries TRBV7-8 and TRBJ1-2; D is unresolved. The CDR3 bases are TGTGCCAGCAGCTTGGGTGGTGGCTACACCTTC. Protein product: CASSLGGGYTF. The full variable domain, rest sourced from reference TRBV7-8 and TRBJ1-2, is GAGVSQSPRYKVAKRGQDVALRCDPISGHVSLFWYQQALGQGPEFLTYFQNEAQLDKSGLPSDRFFAERPEGSVSTLKIQRTQQEDSAVYLCASSLGGGYTFGSGTRLTVV.